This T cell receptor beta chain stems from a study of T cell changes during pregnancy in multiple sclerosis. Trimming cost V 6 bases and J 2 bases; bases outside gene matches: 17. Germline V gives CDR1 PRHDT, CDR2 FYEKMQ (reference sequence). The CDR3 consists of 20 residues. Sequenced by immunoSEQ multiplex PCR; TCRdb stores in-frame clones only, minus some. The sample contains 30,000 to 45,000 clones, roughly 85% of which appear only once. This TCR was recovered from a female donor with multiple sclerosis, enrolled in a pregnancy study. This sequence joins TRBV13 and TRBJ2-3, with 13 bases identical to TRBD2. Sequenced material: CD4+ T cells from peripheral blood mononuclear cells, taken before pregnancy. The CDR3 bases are TGTGCCAGCAGTCGAACCCTACTAGCGGGAGGGCCCGTATCCACAGATACGCAGTATTTT. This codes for CASSRTLLAGGPVSTDTQYF.